The 18 T cell receptor beta chains listed next were all sequenced from one sample in a study of identical twins. TCRdb re-called the 5' RACE reads with MiXCR, one entry per CDR3 protein. The sample includes hundreds of thousands of distinct CDR3 sequences, around 5.7% of them seen just once. Source material: naive T cells sorted from blood. Every receptor here comes from a man aged 18 to 30 in good health.

The chain links TRBV29-1 to TRBJ2-3; 8 bases map to TRBD2. Germline V gene sequence: CDR1 SQVTM, CDR2 ANQGSEA. J was trimmed by 4 bases and V by 7 bases; bases with no gene match: 13. This CDR3 comprises 15 residues. This CDR3 is CSAIRGSGSPDTQYF. CDR3 sequence (DNA): TGCAGCGCCATCAGGGGCAGCGGGAGTCCAGATACGCAGTATTTT.

This clonotype has at least ten counts. The CDR3 coding sequence is TGCAGTGCTAGAAGTCCATCCTATTCACCCCTCCACTTT. Residues: CSARSPSYSPLHF. The V gene is TRBV20-1, the J gene TRBJ1-6, with D unclear. V lost 2 bases, J lost 8 bases, and 10 bases lay in between. The CDR3 is 13 amino acids. CDR1 is DFQATT and CDR2 is SNEGSKA in the germline V gene (reference sequence).

There are many counts of this clonotype. The chain links TRBV6-1 to TRBJ1-3; TRBD1 might be the D (5 bases). Trimming removed 7 bases from V and 0 bases from J, with 13 bases in between. The germline V gene encodes CDR1 MNHNS and CDR2 SASEGT. The CDR3 sequence is 15 residues long. The CDR3 nucleotides read TGTGCCAGCACCGAGGAGGGACGCTCTGGAAACACCATATATTTT. Translation gives CASTEEGRSGNTIYF.

As to this clonotype: A clone one base away is much larger, so this may be a read error. The V gene is TRBV7-2, the J gene TRBJ2-3; perhaps D is TRBD1 or TRBD2 (5 bases each). This CDR3 spans 15 amino acids. CDR1 is SGHTA, CDR2 FQGNSA, per germline. CDR3 sequence reads: CATRPGRRGSDRQYF. DNA for the CDR3: TGTGCCACCCGCCCAGGGAGAAGAGGCTCAGATAGGCAGTATTTT.

This clonotype showed up just a few times. The rearrangement links TRBV5-1 to TRBJ2-3; the match to TRBD2 covers 8 bases. Per germline, CDR1 SGHRS and CDR2 YFSETQ. The CDR3 runs to 15 residues. J lost 5 bases, V lost 4 bases, and 9 bases had no gene match. CDR3 protein: CASSPRAGGQDTQYF. Here the CDR3 DNA reads TGCGCCAGCAGCCCGCGGGCGGGAGGACAAGATACGCAGTATTTT.

This clonotype was observed a handful of times. J is TRBJ1-1 and V is TRBV29-1, with D hard to call. Germline assignment: CDR1 SQVTM and CDR2 ANQGSEA. V was pared by 7 bases and J by 3 bases, with 18 bases between. This CDR3 is 14 amino acids long. DNA for the CDR3: TGCAGCGGCGAAGGGATTCAGAGGGACACTGAAGCTTTCTTT. It codes for CSGEGIQRDTEAFF.

This clonotype occurred a few times. This chain links TRBV29-1 with TRBJ2-2; D perhaps matches TRBD1 (6 bases). The CDR3 has 14 amino acids. The V end was cut by 6 bases, the J end by 4 bases, with 15 bases between. CDR1 is SQVTM, CDR2 ANQGSEA, per germline. For the CDR3, the DNA is TGCAGCGTCCAGGCGAGAGGGGGCACCGGGGAGCTGTTTTTT. It codes for CSVQARGGTGELFF.

The chain has TRBV10-2 and TRBJ2-1, with 11 bases that match TRBD1. In germline, CDR1 is WSHSY, CDR2 SAAADI. This CDR3 has 13 residues. The J segment lost 9 bases and the V segment lost 6 bases, leaving 4 bases of the junction unmatched. The CDR3 loop reads CASSGTGGGEQFF. DNA for the CDR3: TGCGCCAGCAGCGGGACAGGGGGAGGTGAGCAGTTCTTC.

The chain uses TRBV12-3 or TRBV12-4 and TRBJ1-1, with TRBD1 matching 8 bases. This CDR3 region has 12 residues. Trimming removed 5 bases from V and 9 bases from J; junction bases left unmatched: 5. In nucleotides, the CDR3 is TGTGCCAGCAGTGGACAGGGATGGCAAGCTTTCTTT. As protein: CASSGQGWQAFF.

The sample holds many counts of this clonotype. The chain links TRBV12-3 or TRBV12-4 to TRBJ2-1; D might be TRBD2 (6 bases). V lost 6 bases to trimming and J lost 9 bases, with 18 bases between them. The CDR3 is made up of 14 amino acids. The CDR3 sequence: CASSRVRGSSEQFF. CDR3 in DNA: TGTGCCAGCAGCCGAGTTCGGGGGTCAAGTGAGCAGTTCTTC.

V usage is TRBV7-9 and J usage is TRBJ2-1, with D possibly being TRBD2 (5 bases). The CDR3 loop spans 14 amino acids. Trimming pared 7 bases from V and 8 bases from J, leaving 18 bases between. Germline V gives CDR1 SEHNR, CDR2 FQNEAQ (reference sequence). The CDR3 reads CASTTQGKRDEQFF. CDR3 coding DNA: TGTGCCAGCACCACCCAAGGCAAGAGGGATGAGCAGTTCTTC.

This clonotype has a handful of counts. The J gene is TRBJ2-7, the V gene TRBV3-1; possibly TRBD1 or TRBD2 for D (5 bases each). This CDR3 is 12 amino acids long. From germline, CDR1 is LGHDT and CDR2 YNNKEL (reference sequence). With 5 bases removed from V and 6 bases from J, the gap between germline ends came to 11 bases. DNA of the CDR3: TGTGCCAGCAGCTACGGGACGCGCGAGCAGTACTTC. Amino acids: CASSYGTREQYF.

To note about this clonotype: Since a much larger clone is just one base distant, this may be a read error. V is TRBV20-1 and J is TRBJ2-1; D is ambiguous. CDR1 is DFQATT, CDR2 SNEGSKA, per germline (reference sequence). The CDR3 consists of 13 residues. The germline V and J ends were trimmed by 3 bases and 8 bases, with 14 bases remaining between them. The CDR3 region is CSASIETRDEQFF. CDR3 DNA sequence: TGCAGTGCTAGTATAGAGACTCGAGATGAGCAGTTCTTC.

The chain carries TRBV5-6 and TRBJ1-1, with D possibly matching TRBD1 (5 bases). The CDR3 is made up of 14 amino acids. V lost 2 bases to trimming and J lost 6 bases, with 14 bases between them. Germline V gene sequence: CDR1 SGHDT, CDR2 YYEEEE. CDR3 DNA: TGTGCCAGCAGCTTTCTAGGATTGGGGGCTGAAGCTTTCTTT. Translation gives CASSFLGLGAEAFF.

The chain combines TRBV20-1 with TRBJ2-7; 10 bases are a match to TRBD1. Germline CDR1 reads DFQATT; CDR2 reads SNEGSKA (reference sequence). V was pared by 6 bases and J by 3 bases, with 8 bases of the junction left unmatched. The CDR3 has 14 amino acids. This CDR3 reads CSARDRGHCYEQYV. CDR3 nucleotides: TGCAGTGCCCGGGACAGGGGCCATTGCTACGAGCAGTACGTC.

This clonotype was picked up a small number of times. The rearrangement joins TRBV25-1 to TRBJ2-1; TRBD2 matches 7 bases. This CDR3 has 11 amino acids. J was trimmed by 14 bases and V by 6 bases; bases with no gene match: 7. The germline gives CDR1 MGHDK, CDR2 SYGVNS. The CDR3 coding sequence is TGTGCCAGCAGCTTCGGCGGGAGTGAGTTCTTC. This encodes CASSFGGSEFF.

This clonotype showed up just a few times. The chain has TRBV12-3 or TRBV12-4 and TRBJ2-5; the D is unclear. Deletions cut 6 bases from V and 5 bases from J, with 10 bases between. CDR3 length equals 12 residues. The CDR3 coding sequence is TGTGCCAGCAGATGGGGTGCGGAGACCCAGTACTTC. This gives the protein CASRWGAETQYF.

The V gene is TRBV4-2, the J gene TRBJ2-7, with D perhaps matching TRBD1 (5 bases). This CDR3 has 15 residues. The germline CDR1 and CDR2 sequences are LGHNA and YNFKEQ. Trimming pared 1 base from V and 7 bases from J, leaving 17 bases between. The CDR3 loop reads CASSQGDTGMGEQYF. CDR3 coding DNA: TGTGCCAGCAGCCAAGGGGATACAGGAATGGGGGAGCAGTACTTC.